Each of the 2 T cell receptor beta chains below was sequenced from the same sample in a study of T cell responses to AZD1222 COVID-19 vaccine. Assay used: immunoSEQ multiplex PCR; TCRdb lists only in-frame clones, some missing. The sample shows over 45,000 clones, about 89% of them seen only once. Here the sequenced sample was peripheral blood, taken 28 days after the second AZD1222 dose. The receptor set was obtained from an adult who received the AZD1222 COVID-19 vaccine.

The rearrangement uses TRBV6-5 and TRBJ1-6, with a possible D match to TRBD1 (5 bases). Trimming shortened V by 2 bases and J by 9 bases, and 14 bases separated the two germline ends. This CDR3 contains 15 residues. The germline V gene has CDR1 MNHEY and CDR2 SVGAGI. CDR3 amino acids: CASSYAGTVISPLHF. CDR3 nucleotides: TGTGCCAGCAGTTACGCCGGGACGGTGATTTCACCCCTCCACTTT.

The chain couples TRBV6-2 or TRBV6-3 to TRBJ2-7, with TRBD1 matching 11 bases. V was clipped by 3 bases and J by 3 bases; unmatched bases: 4. The V gene's germline CDR1 is MNHEY and CDR2 SVGEGT. This CDR3 spans 15 amino acids. CDR3 bases: TGTGCCAGCAGTTATAGGGGGACAGGGGGCTACGAGCAGTACTTC. As protein: CASSYRGTGGYEQYF.